One and the same sample provided the 10 T cell receptor beta chains below, sequenced in a study of tumor-infiltrating lymphocytes in localized non-small cell lung cancer. Measured with immunoSEQ multiplex PCR; TCRdb has only the in-frame clones, and not every one. Of 9,500 to 15,000 clones listed, over 70% are singletons. The sample consisted of lung tumor tissue. The receptors were sampled from a human donor with non-small cell lung cancer.

The rearrangement uses TRBV7-2 and TRBJ2-3; no definite D call. Trimming removed 2 bases from V and 9 bases from J, with 18 bases in between. The length of the CDR3 is 15 residues. Per the germline V gene, CDR1 is SGHTA and CDR2 is FQGNSA. CDR3 sequence: CASSLTPDGPSTQYF. The CDR3 nucleotides are TGTGCCAGCAGCTTAACCCCGGATGGCCCCTCAACGCAGTATTTT.

The rearrangement joins TRBV4-1 to TRBJ2-1; no definite D call. Germline lookup yields CDR1 MGHRA and CDR2 YSYEKL. V was cut by 1 base and J by 12 bases, with 7 bases left in between. CDR3 size: 11 residues. CDR3 sequence: CASSQGVGQFF. The CDR3 DNA reads TGCGCCAGCAGCCAAGGTGTCGGGCAGTTCTTC.

The rearrangement joins TRBV9 to TRBJ2-1; TRBD2 matches 14 bases. Germline trimming cut 4 bases from V and 1 base from J; bases unmatched to any gene: 10. Germline V CDR1 and CDR2: SGDLS, YYNGEE. This CDR3 comprises 19 residues. The CDR3 DNA reads as TGTGCCAGCAGCCCGAGAGGACTAGCGGGGGGTGGTTCCTACAATGAGCAGTTCTTC. It specifies CASSPRGLAGGGSYNEQFF.

The chain employs TRBV29-1 and TRBJ2-1; D tentatively fits TRBD1 or TRBD2 (5 bases each). Germline V gives CDR1 SQVTM, CDR2 ANQGSEA. The germline V and J ends were trimmed by 6 bases and 6 bases, with 18 bases remaining between them. The CDR3 has 14 amino acids. CDR3 DNA sequence: TGCAGCGTGGGGGACCCACTCCAAGGCAATGAGCAGTTCTTC. Encoded protein: CSVGDPLQGNEQFF.

The chain has TRBV4-3 and TRBJ2-2; 10 bases line up with TRBD2. The CDR3 loop spans 16 amino acids. With V trimmed by 0 bases and J by 3 bases, 1 base remained unmatched. In germline, CDR1 is LGHNA, CDR2 YSLEER. CDR3 residues: CASSQDGTSDTGELFF. CDR3 bases: TGCGCCAGCAGCCAAGATGGGACTAGCGACACCGGGGAGCTGTTTTTT.

CDR3 nucleotide sequence: TGTGCCAGCTCACCAACAGGGAACAATTCACCCCTCCACTTT. Protein sequence: CASSPTGNNSPLHF. V gene TRBV18 combines with J gene TRBJ1-6, with D perhaps TRBD1 (6 bases). Germline V gene data show CDR1 as KGHSH and CDR2 as LQKENI. V was shortened by 2 bases and J by 7 bases, with 9 bases between the two germline ends. This CDR3 is built from 14 residues.

The chain uses TRBV28 and TRBJ2-1; D perhaps matches TRBD2 (9 bases). Trimming pared 6 bases from V and 9 bases from J, leaving 30 bases between. This CDR3 spans 18 amino acids. In germline, CDR1 is MDHEN, CDR2 SYDVKM. As DNA, the CDR3 is TGTGCCAGCAGCGGACAGGGCGGCGGGAGGGCCAGAATTAGTGAGCAGTTCTTC. Its translation: CASSGQGGGRARISEQFF. Full variable domain (remainder filled in from reference TRBV28 and TRBJ2-1): DVKVTQSSRYLVKRTGEKVFLECVQDMDHENMFWYRQDPGLGLRLIYFSYDVKMKEKGDIPEGYSVSREKKERFSLILESASTNQTSMYLCASSGQGGGRARISEQFFGPGTRLTVL.

The chain combines TRBV18 with TRBJ2-2; D remains ambiguous. The CDR3 is made up of 14 amino acids. The V gene's germline CDR1 is KGHSH and CDR2 LQKENI. Trimming removed 0 bases from V and 1 base from J, with 3 bases in between. CDR3 nucleotides: TGTGCCAGCTCACCACCGGGGAACACCGGGGAGCTGTTTTTT. Translation: CASSPPGNTGELFF.

This clone was detected only once. The chain combines TRBV29-1 with TRBJ1-2; D is uncertain. Trimming removed 4 bases from V and 1 base from J, with 7 bases in between. The CDR3 totals 12 residues. The V gene's germline CDR1 is SQVTM and CDR2 ANQGSEA. The CDR3 spells CSVGLINYGYTF. The CDR3 coding sequence is TGCAGCGTTGGACTGATTAACTATGGCTACACCTTC.

The rearrangement uses TRBV5-1 and TRBJ1-4; D might be TRBD1 (6 bases). Germline CDR1 reads SGHRS; CDR2 reads YFSETQ. Trimming removed 4 bases at V and 1 base at J, with 8 bases between. The CDR3 is made up of 14 amino acids. Here the CDR3 reads CASSIGGTNEKLFF. The DNA for the CDR3 is TGCGCCAGCAGCATAGGGGGAACTAATGAAAAACTGTTTTTT. The full variable domain, its missing parts supplied by reference TRBV5-1 and TRBJ1-4, is KAGVTQTPRYLIKTRGQQVTLSCSPISGHRSVSWYQQTPGQGLQFLFEYFSETQRNKGNFPGRFSGRQFSNSRSEMNVSTLELGDSALYLCASSIGGTNEKLFFGSGTQLSVL.